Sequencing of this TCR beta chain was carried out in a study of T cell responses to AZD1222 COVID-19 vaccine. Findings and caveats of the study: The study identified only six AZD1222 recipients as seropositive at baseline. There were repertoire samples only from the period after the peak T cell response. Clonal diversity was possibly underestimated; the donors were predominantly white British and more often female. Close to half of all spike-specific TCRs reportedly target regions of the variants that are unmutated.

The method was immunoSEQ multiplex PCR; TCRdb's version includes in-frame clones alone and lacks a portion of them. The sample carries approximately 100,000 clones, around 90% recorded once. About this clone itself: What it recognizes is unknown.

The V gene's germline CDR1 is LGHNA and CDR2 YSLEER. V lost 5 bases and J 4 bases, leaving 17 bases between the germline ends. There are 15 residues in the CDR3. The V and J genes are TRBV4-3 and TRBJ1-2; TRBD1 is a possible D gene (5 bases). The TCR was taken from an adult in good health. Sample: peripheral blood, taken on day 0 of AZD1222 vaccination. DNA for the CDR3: TGCGCCAGCAGCAGCAGGGCCTTGAATCTCTATGGCTACACCTTC. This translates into CASSSRALNLYGYTF.